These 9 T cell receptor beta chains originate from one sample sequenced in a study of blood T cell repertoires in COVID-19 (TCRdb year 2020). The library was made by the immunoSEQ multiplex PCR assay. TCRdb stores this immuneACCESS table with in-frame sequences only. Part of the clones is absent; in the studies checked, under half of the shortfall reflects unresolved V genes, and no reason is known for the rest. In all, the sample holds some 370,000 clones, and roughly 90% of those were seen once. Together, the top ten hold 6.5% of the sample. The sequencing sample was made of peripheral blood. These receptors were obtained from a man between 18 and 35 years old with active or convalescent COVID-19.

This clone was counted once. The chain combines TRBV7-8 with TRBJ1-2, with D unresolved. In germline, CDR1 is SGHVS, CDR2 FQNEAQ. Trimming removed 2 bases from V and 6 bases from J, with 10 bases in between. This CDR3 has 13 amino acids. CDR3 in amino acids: CASSLFPVNGYTF. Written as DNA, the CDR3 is TGTGCCAGCAGCTTATTCCCGGTTAATGGCTACACCTTC.

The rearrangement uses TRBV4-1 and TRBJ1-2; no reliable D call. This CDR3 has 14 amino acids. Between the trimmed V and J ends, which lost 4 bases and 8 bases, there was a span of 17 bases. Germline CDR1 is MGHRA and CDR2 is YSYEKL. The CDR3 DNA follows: TGCGCCAGCAGCCTGACAAGTTTGGATGGCGGCTACACCTTC. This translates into CASSLTSLDGGYTF.

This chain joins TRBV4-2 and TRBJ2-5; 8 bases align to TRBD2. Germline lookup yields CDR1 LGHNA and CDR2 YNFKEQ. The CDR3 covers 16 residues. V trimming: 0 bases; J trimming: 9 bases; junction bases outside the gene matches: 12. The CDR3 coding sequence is TGTGCCAGCAGCCAAGATGCGCGGGGGGTTTACTCGTCCCAGTACTTC. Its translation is CASSQDARGVYSSQYF.

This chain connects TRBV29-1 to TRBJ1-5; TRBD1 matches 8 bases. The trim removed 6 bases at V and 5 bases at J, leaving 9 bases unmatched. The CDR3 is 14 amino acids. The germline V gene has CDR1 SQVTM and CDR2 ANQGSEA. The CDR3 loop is CSVRGQGVDQPQHF. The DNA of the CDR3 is TGCAGCGTACGTGGACAGGGTGTGGATCAGCCCCAGCATTTT.

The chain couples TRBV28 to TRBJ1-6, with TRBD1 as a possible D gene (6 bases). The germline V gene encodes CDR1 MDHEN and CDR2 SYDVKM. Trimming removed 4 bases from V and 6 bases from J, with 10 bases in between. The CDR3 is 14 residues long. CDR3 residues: CASSSGQLNSPLHF. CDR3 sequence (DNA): TGTGCCAGCAGTTCGGGACAACTTAATTCACCCCTCCACTTT.

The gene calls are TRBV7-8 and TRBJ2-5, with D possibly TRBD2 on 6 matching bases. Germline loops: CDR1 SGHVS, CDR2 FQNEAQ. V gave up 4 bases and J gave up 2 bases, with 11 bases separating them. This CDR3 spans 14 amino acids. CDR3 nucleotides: TGTGCCAGCAGCTCATGGGGGACTCAAGAGACCCAGTACTTC. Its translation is CASSSWGTQETQYF.

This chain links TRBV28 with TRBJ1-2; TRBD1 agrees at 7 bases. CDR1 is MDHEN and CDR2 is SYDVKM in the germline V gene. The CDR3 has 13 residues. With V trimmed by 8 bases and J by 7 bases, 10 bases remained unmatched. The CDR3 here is CASGLDRHRGYTF. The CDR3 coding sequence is TGTGCCAGCGGGTTGGACAGGCACCGTGGCTACACCTTC.

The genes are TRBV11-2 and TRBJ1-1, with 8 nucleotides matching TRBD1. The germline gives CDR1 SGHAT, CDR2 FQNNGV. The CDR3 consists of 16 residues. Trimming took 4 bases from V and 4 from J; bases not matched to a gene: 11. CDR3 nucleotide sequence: TGTGCCAGCAGCTCGGCCCTACAGGGGGTGGGCACTGAAGCTTTCTTT. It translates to CASSSALQGVGTEAFF.

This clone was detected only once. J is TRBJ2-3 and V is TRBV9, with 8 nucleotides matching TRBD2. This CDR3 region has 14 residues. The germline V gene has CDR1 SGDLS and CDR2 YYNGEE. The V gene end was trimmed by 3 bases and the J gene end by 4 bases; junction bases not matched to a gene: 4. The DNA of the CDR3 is TGTGCCAGCAGCGGGACTAGCTGGGCAGATACGCAGTATTTT. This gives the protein CASSGTSWADTQYF.